A single sample is the source of the 17 T cell receptor beta chains below, sequenced in a study of blood T cell repertoires in COVID-19. Sequencing used immunoSEQ multiplex PCR; TCRdb keeps in-frame clones, though not all of them. This table holds about 220,000 clones, 75% to 85% found once. Sequenced input: peripheral blood. The source of these receptors is a woman between 65 and 79 years old with COVID-19, enrolled during active disease.

The chain employs TRBV4-3 and TRBJ1-2; a weak D match, TRBD1 (6 bases). The CDR3 is made up of 13 amino acids. The germline CDR1 and CDR2 sequences are LGHNA and YSLEER. V gave up 0 bases and J gave up 5 bases, with 7 bases separating them. The CDR3 here is CASSQEGAYGYTF. The CDR3 coding sequence is TGCGCCAGCAGCCAAGAGGGGGCTTATGGCTACACCTTC.

The chain combines TRBV24-1 with TRBJ1-5; D not resolved. Germline assignment: CDR1 KGHDR and CDR2 SFDVKD. The V and J ends lost 4 bases and 8 bases respectively, with 8 bases between them. The CDR3 is 12 residues long. The CDR3 nucleotides read TGTGCCACCAGTGAAGCTGGAGAGCCCCAGCATTTT. Amino acid sequence: CATSEAGEPQHF.

V and J are TRBV4-3 and TRBJ2-1, with 13 nucleotides matching TRBD2. The length of the CDR3 is 17 residues. J lost 9 bases, V lost 4 bases, and 12 bases had no gene match. Per the germline V gene, CDR1 is LGHNA and CDR2 is YSLEER. Written as DNA, the CDR3 is TGCGCCAGCAGCCGTCGGACTAGCGGGAGCATAGGGGGTGAGCAGTTCTTC. As protein: CASSRRTSGSIGGEQFF.

The chain combines TRBV19 with TRBJ1-2; 7 bases line up with TRBD1. Germline trimming cut 3 bases from V and 4 bases from J; bases unmatched to any gene: 5. Germline assignment: CDR1 LNHDA and CDR2 SQIVND (reference sequence). The CDR3 sequence is 14 residues long. In nucleotides, the CDR3 is TGTGCCAGTAGTATGGTGACAGGGACCTATGGCTACACCTTC. Protein product: CASSMVTGTYGYTF.

V gene TRBV7-3 combines with J gene TRBJ2-5, with 8 bases identical to TRBD1. Germline lookup yields CDR1 SGHTA and CDR2 FQGTGA. This CDR3 is built from 16 residues. V shed 2 bases and J 4 bases; nucleotides not matched to a gene: 9. Here the CDR3 DNA reads TGTGCCAGCAGCTTAGGCGGACAGGGTGGGTTAGAGACCCAGTACTTC. Protein product: CASSLGGQGGLETQYF.

The V gene is TRBV6-2 or TRBV6-3, the J gene TRBJ1-6; possible D gene TRBD1, 5 bases. The germline V gene encodes CDR1 MNHEY and CDR2 SVGEGT. This CDR3 contains 14 residues. Trimming removed 4 bases at V and 6 bases at J, with 10 bases between. The CDR3: CASSLTASNSPLHF. In DNA, the CDR3 is TGTGCCAGCAGTTTGACAGCTTCTAATTCACCCCTCCACTTT.

The V call is TRBV5-6, the J call TRBJ2-5; the match to TRBD2 covers 7 bases. The assigned J gene may be wrong: the sequence end matches TRBJ2-7 better. CDR3 length: 16 residues. The germline V gene encodes CDR1 SGHDT and CDR2 YYEEEE. DNA of the CDR3: TGTGCCAGCAGCTCTCTGGGGAGCGGGGTTTGGGACGAGCAGTACTTC. It is translated as CASSSLGSGVWDEQYF.

The CDR3 DNA is TGTGCCAGCAGTGAAAGCAGGCTTCGCTACGAGCAGTACTTC. Translation: CASSESRLRYEQYF. The chain recombines TRBV6-1 with TRBJ2-7, with no clear D. The CDR3 loop spans 14 amino acids. Deletions cut 2 bases from V and 3 bases from J, with 11 bases between. CDR1 MNHNS and CDR2 SASEGT come from the germline V gene.

The chain employs TRBV11-2 and TRBJ1-2; the match to TRBD1 covers 9 bases. The germline V gene encodes CDR1 SGHAT and CDR2 FQNNGV. Losses at the gene ends were 6 bases for V and 7 bases for J; bases not matched to a gene: 6. The CDR3 is 13 residues long. DNA for the CDR3: TGTGCCAGCAGTGACGACAGGGGGGTTGGCTACACCTTC. This sequence encodes CASSDDRGVGYTF.

The J gene is TRBJ1-6, the V gene TRBV5-8; TRBD1 might be the D (6 bases). This CDR3 contains 14 residues. Germline lookup yields CDR1 SGHTS and CDR2 YDEGEE. Trimming left V 4 bases short and J 9 bases short, with 14 bases between. This CDR3 is CASSVGGPGSPLHF. The CDR3 DNA is TGTGCCAGCAGCGTGGGGGGCCCAGGTTCACCCCTCCACTTT.

The V call is TRBV5-4, the J call TRBJ1-2, with D perhaps matching TRBD1 (5 bases). Germline V gives CDR1 SGHNT, CDR2 YYREEE (reference sequence). The CDR3 runs 15 residues. Trimming pared 4 bases from V and 0 bases from J, leaving 13 bases between. CDR3 region: CASSLRGKPNYGYTF. The CDR3 nucleotides are TGTGCCAGCAGCCTCCGGGGGAAACCTAACTATGGCTACACCTTC.

The J gene is TRBJ2-7, the V gene TRBV6-5; the D is unclear. Germline V CDR1 and CDR2: MNHEY, SVGAGI. The CDR3 covers 12 residues. Trimming shortened V by 5 bases and J by 5 bases, and 10 bases separated the two germline ends. Written as DNA, the CDR3 is TGTGCCAGCAGTCTAGTGCCCCACGAGCAGTACTTC. Its translation is CASSLVPHEQYF.

This clone was seen a handful of times. The chain recombines TRBV7-9 with TRBJ1-1; D gene unclear. The CDR3 has 17 residues. Trimming removed 1 base from V and 4 bases from J, with 19 bases in between. From germline, CDR1 is SEHNR and CDR2 FQNEAQ (reference sequence). In DNA form, the CDR3 reads TGTGCCAGCAGCTTAGTAACCTCTTCGGGAGGTTTCACTGAAGCTTTCTTT. Residues: CASSLVTSSGGFTEAFF.

The chain carries TRBV19 and TRBJ1-3, with 11 nucleotides matching TRBD1. V trimming: 5 bases; J trimming: 0 bases; junction bases outside the gene matches: 6. Per germline, CDR1 LNHDA and CDR2 SQIVND (reference sequence). The CDR3 contains 17 residues. Here the CDR3 reads CASSLDRGRTSGNTIYF. The CDR3 DNA reads TGTGCCAGTAGTCTGGACAGGGGGCGAACCTCTGGAAACACCATATATTTT.

This clone showed up just once. This chain joins TRBV7-9 and TRBJ2-5, with TRBD2 matching 7 bases. Germline V gene sequence: CDR1 SEHNR, CDR2 FQNEAQ (reference sequence). V gave up 2 bases and J gave up 6 bases; unmatched junction bases: 3. The CDR3 has 13 residues. CDR3 nucleotides: TGTGCCAGCAGCTTACAGGGAGGGCAGACCCAGTACTTC. It translates to CASSLQGGQTQYF.

V gene TRBV7-3 combines with J gene TRBJ2-3; 10 bases match TRBD2. This CDR3 is 16 amino acids long. Germline-derived CDR1 and CDR2 are SGHTA and FQGTGA. The V segment lost 2 bases and the J segment 1 base; nucleotides outside the gene matches: 3. CDR3 DNA: TGTGCCAGCAGCTTAGTTCTAGCGGGAGGCACAGATACGCAGTATTTT. Translated, it gives CASSLVLAGGTDTQYF.

V is TRBV25-1 and J is TRBJ1-1, with D possibly TRBD1 on 5 matching bases. This CDR3 is built from 14 residues. Per germline, CDR1 MGHDK and CDR2 SYGVNS. Trimming shortened V by 6 bases and J by 6 bases, and 17 bases separated the two germline ends. The CDR3 sequence: CASSGAGGGPEAFF. Written as DNA, the CDR3 is TGTGCCAGCAGCGGGGCGGGGGGTGGTCCTGAAGCTTTCTTT.